Below are 29 T cell receptor beta chains sequenced from a single sample in a study of T cells in Graves' hyperthyroidism and ophthalmopathy. Regions amplified from RNA transcripts were the TCR beta CDR3 regions. A set of HTBI primers served as the primers for a first-round RT-PCR of the TCR CDR3. TCRdb ran MiXCR on the multiplex PCR reads and lists one entry per CDR3 protein. The sample gives a few hundred thousand distinct CDR3 sequences, about an eighth of which show up once; 17% is in the top ten. The specimen sequenced was blood. These receptors originate from a woman younger than 30 with Graves' hyperthyroidism.

This clonotype was detected ten times or more. This chain joins TRBV2 and TRBJ1-1, with D unresolved. This CDR3 is built from 11 residues. Deletions cut 6 bases from V and 7 bases from J, with 9 bases between. Per the germline V gene, CDR1 is SNHLY and CDR2 is FYNNEI. The CDR3 nucleotides read TGTGCCAGCAGGGAATACAGTGAAGCTTTCTTT. Its protein product is CASREYSEAFF.

CDR3 DNA: TGTGCCTACAGCGCAACTAATGAAAAACTGTTTTTT. Residues: CAYSATNEKLFF. This sequence joins TRBV30 and TRBJ1-4; D is ambiguous. CDR1 is GTSNPN, CDR2 SVGIG, per germline (reference sequence). The CDR3 runs 12 residues. V dropped 7 bases and J dropped 0 bases, with 6 bases sitting between them.

This clonotype was seen ten or more times. The gene calls are TRBV30 and TRBJ1-1, with a tentative D call TRBD1 (6 bases). The CDR3 is made up of 12 amino acids. Germline CDR1 GTSNPN, CDR2 SVGIG (reference sequence). The germline V and J ends were trimmed by 5 bases and 11 bases, with 18 bases remaining between them. The CDR3 is CAWVTGAGKAFF. The CDR3 DNA reads TGTGCCTGGGTGACGGGGGCGGGAAAGGCTTTCTTT.

The CDR3 sequence: CSASGQGAYGYTF. Here the CDR3 DNA reads TGCAGCGCTTCGGGACAGGGGGCCTATGGCTACACCTTC. This rearrangement joins TRBV29-1 to TRBJ1-2; 12 nucleotides align to TRBD1. Germline V lookup: CDR1 SQVTM, CDR2 ANQGSEA. This CDR3 spans 13 amino acids. The V and J ends lost 7 bases and 4 bases, in that order; junction bases with no gene match: 4.

V gene TRBV12-3 or TRBV12-4 combines with J gene TRBJ1-1; a weak D match, TRBD1 (5 bases). The length of the CDR3 is 19 residues. V lost 1 base to trimming and J lost 2 bases, with 23 bases between them. The CDR3, as DNA: TGTGCCAGCAGTTTAGAGAGGAGGTATATGAGGGACGACAACACTGAAGCTTTCTTT. Translated, it gives CASSLERRYMRDDNTEAFF.

This clonotype appeared many times. This sequence joins TRBV19 and TRBJ2-4; no clear D gene. The germline CDR1 and CDR2 sequences are LNHDA and SQIVND (reference sequence). Trimming shortened V by 5 bases and J by 6 bases, and 5 bases separated the two germline ends. This CDR3 has 11 residues. CDR3 in DNA: TGTGCCAGTAGTTCCGTAAACATTCAGTACTTC. Translating gives CASSSVNIQYF.

This clonotype was observed many times. The chain links TRBV7-9 to TRBJ1-1; D is unclear. The V gene lost 1 base and the J gene lost 3 bases, with 15 bases spanning the gap. This CDR3 spans 16 amino acids. From germline, CDR1 is SEHNR and CDR2 FQNEAQ (reference sequence). CDR3 coding DNA: TGTGCCAGCAGCTTAGATAAGGACCTATGGGACACTGAAGCTTTCTTT. Translating gives CASSLDKDLWDTEAFF.

This clonotype appeared many times. The chain carries TRBV9 and TRBJ1-1; D is unclear. V lost 0 bases and J lost 0, with 9 bases in between. Germline loops: CDR1 SGDLS, CDR2 YYNGEE. This CDR3 is 15 amino acids long. CDR3 region: CASSVDLSMNTEAFF. CDR3 in DNA: TGTGCCAGCAGCGTAGACCTGAGCATGAACACTGAAGCTTTCTTT.

The chain uses TRBV11-3 and TRBJ1-2; no firm D call. V lost 0 bases and J lost 5, with 7 bases in between. This CDR3 comprises 13 residues. The V gene's germline CDR1 is SGHNT and CDR2 YENEEA. The DNA for the CDR3 is TGTGCCAGCAGCTTAGATGGGTGGTATGGCTACACCTTC. It yields the protein CASSLDGWYGYTF.

This clonotype has ten or more counts. The V call is TRBV29-1, the J call TRBJ2-7; tentative D call: TRBD1 (6 bases). Germline V gene sequence: CDR1 SQVTM, CDR2 ANQGSEA. Trimming left V 0 bases short and J 2 bases short, with 14 bases between. The CDR3 extends over 15 amino acids. The CDR3: CSVEDTTRGTYEQYF. The CDR3 DNA follows: TGCAGCGTTGAAGACACAACCAGGGGAACCTACGAGCAGTACTTC.

The rearrangement uses TRBV29-1 and TRBJ2-7; D is undetermined. Trimming cost V 3 bases and J 6 bases, with 15 bases left between them. Germline values: CDR1 SQVTM, CDR2 ANQGSEA. CDR3 length: 13 amino acids. CDR3 amino acids: CSVDKDRAGEQYV. As DNA, the CDR3 is TGCAGCGTTGACAAAGACCGAGCTGGCGAGCAGTACGTC.

The chain's CDR3 is CASSAKDRGGMDEQFF. CDR3 bases: TGTGCCAGCAGCGCTAAGGACAGGGGTGGTATGGATGAGCAGTTCTTC. The rearrangement links TRBV6-1 to TRBJ2-1; TRBD1 matches 9 bases. Per the germline V gene, CDR1 is MNHNS and CDR2 is SASEGT. The trim removed 6 bases at V and 8 bases at J, leaving 14 bases unmatched. The CDR3 covers 16 residues.

Concerning this clonotype itself: It may be a read error: a sequence one base away is much more abundant. V gene TRBV19 combines with J gene TRBJ2-7, with TRBD2 identical over 8 bases. With 7 bases clipped from V and 6 bases from J, the junction kept 11 bases outside the gene matches. The germline V gene encodes CDR1 LNHDA and CDR2 SQIVND (reference sequence). The CDR3 is 14 residues long. The CDR3 nucleotides are TGTGCCAGTACCCAACGGGGGGGACTCTTCGAGCAGTACGTC. This sequence encodes CASTQRGGLFEQYV.

The sample holds many counts of this clonotype. The chain carries TRBV5-1 and TRBJ1-6; TRBD1 agrees at 11 bases. V gave up 4 bases and J gave up 0 bases; unmatched junction bases: 3. The CDR3 runs to 17 residues. The germline gives CDR1 SGHRS, CDR2 YFSETQ. In nucleotides, the CDR3 is TGCGCCAGCAGCGCCGGGACAGGGGGCTCCTATAATTCACCCCTCCACTTT. This encodes CASSAGTGGSYNSPLHF. Drawing the rest from reference TRBV5-1 and TRBJ1-6, the complete variable domain is KAGVTQTPRYLIKTRGQQVTLSCSPISGHRSVSWYQQTPGQGLQFLFEYFSETQRNKGNFPGRFSGRQFSNSRSEMNVSTLELGDSALYLCASSAGTGGSYNSPLHFGNGTRLTVT.

In this sample, this clonotype turned up many times. An end of the junction does not agree with germline; a read error may underlie this. The chain uses TRBV12-3 or TRBV12-4 and TRBJ2-1; 12 bases are shared with TRBD2. The CDR3 is 15 amino acids. The CDR3 nucleotides read TGTGCCAGCAGTCTAGCGGGAGGGCGACACAATGAGCAGTTCTTC. Translation: CASSLAGGRHNEQFF.

This clonotype was seen ten or more times. The CDR3 is CASSLTENTEAFF. CDR3 sequence (DNA): TGTGCCAGCAGCCTGACAGAGAACACTGAAGCTTTCTTT. V gene TRBV13 combines with J gene TRBJ1-1, with TRBD1 as a possible D gene (5 bases). The germline CDR1 and CDR2 sequences are PRHDT and FYEKMQ (reference sequence). This CDR3 is built from 13 residues. The V gene lost 5 bases and the J gene lost 1 base, with 8 bases spanning the gap.

This clonotype was observed at least ten times. CDR3 nucleotide sequence: TGTGCCAGCTCACCCCAAACAGGGCACACTGAAGCTTTCTTT. Protein: CASSPQTGHTEAFF. The V call is TRBV18, the J call TRBJ1-1, with D maybe TRBD1 (6 bases). The germline V gene encodes CDR1 KGHSH and CDR2 LQKENI. There are 14 residues in the CDR3. V was shortened by 3 bases and J by 3 bases, with 11 bases between the two germline ends.

This clonotype was counted ten times or more. The rearrangement uses TRBV25-1 and TRBJ1-2; D not resolved. Trimming took 3 bases from V and 0 from J, leaving 23 bases between them. Germline V gives CDR1 MGHDK, CDR2 SYGVNS. There are 19 residues in the CDR3. In DNA, the CDR3 is TGTGCCAGCAGTGATTTAGGTGGCAGTCGGAAATACGCTAACTATGGCTACACCTTC. The encoded protein is CASSDLGGSRKYANYGYTF.

This clonotype was counted many times. The chain recombines TRBV27 with TRBJ2-2, with TRBD2 matching 10 bases. Germline loops: CDR1 MNHEY, CDR2 SMNVEV (reference sequence). V gave up 6 bases and J gave up 8 bases; unmatched junction bases: 9. The length of the CDR3 is 15 residues. CDR3 DNA: TGTGCCAGCAGAAGGGAACTAGCGGGAATGGGGGAGCTGTTTTTT. Translated: CASRRELAGMGELFF.

This clonotype was counted many times. The chain is built from TRBV29-1 and TRBJ1-5; 8 bases are a match to TRBD1. The V segment lost 7 bases and the J segment 6 bases; nucleotides outside the gene matches: 11. The V gene's germline CDR1 is SQVTM and CDR2 ANQGSEA. This CDR3 comprises 14 residues. CDR3: CSARSGGRGQPQHF. In nucleotides, the CDR3 is TGCAGCGCACGATCAGGGGGCCGGGGTCAGCCCCAGCATTTT.

The V and J genes are TRBV30 and TRBJ1-5; TRBD1 matches at 7 bases. Losses at the gene ends were 3 bases for V and 7 bases for J; bases not matched to a gene: 9. The CDR3 totals 14 residues. Germline CDR1 reads GTSNPN; CDR2 reads SVGIG (reference sequence). CDR3 DNA: TGTGCCTGGAGAGTGCCAGGGACAGTACAGCCCCAGCATTTT. It codes for CAWRVPGTVQPQHF.

This clonotype was seen ten or more times. The J gene is TRBJ2-2, the V gene TRBV12-3 or TRBV12-4; D is unclear. CDR3 length: 14 residues. Trimming removed 6 bases at V and 0 bases at J, with 8 bases between. The CDR3 sequence: CASSPAPNTGELFF. DNA of the CDR3: TGTGCCAGCAGCCCTGCCCCGAACACCGGGGAGCTGTTTTTT.

This clonotype was picked up many times. This chain joins TRBV5-1 and TRBJ2-1, with 9 bases fitting TRBD2. CDR1 is SGHRS and CDR2 is YFSETQ in the germline V gene. This CDR3 has 15 residues. V was clipped by 0 bases and J by 8 bases; unmatched bases: 6. The CDR3 loop is CASSLELAGSDEQFF. The CDR3, as DNA: TGCGCCAGCAGCTTGGAGCTAGCGGGATCTGATGAGCAGTTCTTC.

This clonotype showed up many times. J is TRBJ1-6 and V is TRBV20-1; 9 nucleotides align to TRBD1. This CDR3 spans 15 amino acids. Germline V gives CDR1 DFQATT, CDR2 SNEGSKA (reference sequence). V shed 5 bases and J 7 bases; nucleotides not matched to a gene: 9. The CDR3 here is CSAGGGGQGNSPLHF. CDR3 nucleotides: TGCAGTGCTGGAGGGGGGGGACAGGGCAATTCACCCCTCCACTTT.

V gene TRBV24-1 combines with J gene TRBJ2-7; 10 positions agree with TRBD2. The germline V gene has CDR1 KGHDR and CDR2 SFDVKD. The CDR3 consists of 18 residues. Losses at the gene ends were 1 base for V and 2 bases for J; bases not matched to a gene: 10. Here the CDR3 DNA reads TGTGCCACCAGTGATTTAAATATCGGACTAGCGGCTCCCTACGAGCAGTACTTC. Protein sequence: CATSDLNIGLAAPYEQYF.

This clonotype has a handful of counts. The J gene is TRBJ2-3, the V gene TRBV24-1, with unresolved D. Germline V gene lookup returns CDR1 KGHDR and CDR2 SFDVKD. The CDR3 has 13 amino acids. V was pared by 4 bases and J by 2 bases, with 6 bases between. CDR3 DNA: TGTGCCACCAGTGACCCAATCACAGATACGCAGTATTTT. It yields the protein CATSDPITDTQYF.

In its sample, this clonotype was seen many times. The rearrangement joins TRBV3-1 to TRBJ1-1; 9 positions agree with TRBD1. This CDR3 contains 16 residues. Looked up from germline, CDR1 is LGHDT and CDR2 is YNNKEL (reference sequence). The V gene end was trimmed by 0 bases and the J gene end by 6 bases; junction bases not matched to a gene: 8. In DNA, the CDR3 is TGTGCCAGCAGCCAAGATGGACAGGGGAGGAGTCCTGAAGCTTTCTTT. Encoded protein: CASSQDGQGRSPEAFF.

This clonotype showed up many times. This chain links TRBV12-3 or TRBV12-4 with TRBJ2-1; 13 bases are shared with TRBD2. The CDR3 consists of 15 residues. Losses at the gene ends were 6 bases for V and 6 bases for J; bases not matched to a gene: 5. CDR3 region: CASRKTSGGINEQFF. The CDR3 region has the DNA TGTGCCAGCAGGAAGACTAGCGGGGGGATCAATGAGCAGTTCTTC.

Many counts were recorded for this clonotype. The V gene is TRBV6-2 or TRBV6-3, the J gene TRBJ2-1; the match to TRBD2 covers 11 bases. The CDR3 extends over 19 amino acids. The junction had 10 bases not matched to a gene; V was cut back by 3 bases and J by 0 bases. Germline assignment: CDR1 MNHEY and CDR2 SVGEGT. The CDR3 bases are TGTGCCAGCAGTTATCTGCGACTAGCGGGACTAAGCTCCTACAATGAGCAGTTCTTC. Translation: CASSYLRLAGLSSYNEQFF.